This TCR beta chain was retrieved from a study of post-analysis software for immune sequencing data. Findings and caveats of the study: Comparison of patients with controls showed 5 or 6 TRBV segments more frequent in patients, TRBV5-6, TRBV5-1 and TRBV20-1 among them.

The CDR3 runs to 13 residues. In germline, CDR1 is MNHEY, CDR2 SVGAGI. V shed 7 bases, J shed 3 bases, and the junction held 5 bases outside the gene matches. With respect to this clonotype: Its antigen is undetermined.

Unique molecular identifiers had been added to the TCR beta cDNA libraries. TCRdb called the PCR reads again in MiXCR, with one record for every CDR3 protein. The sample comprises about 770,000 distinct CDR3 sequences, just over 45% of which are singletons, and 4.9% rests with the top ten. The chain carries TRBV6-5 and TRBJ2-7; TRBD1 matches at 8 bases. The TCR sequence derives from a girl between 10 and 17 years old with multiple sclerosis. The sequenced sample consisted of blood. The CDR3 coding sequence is TGTGCCAGCACCTACGGACAGGGCTACGAGCAGTACTTC. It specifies CASTYGQGYEQYF.